The TCR beta chain described here comes from a study of blood T cell repertoires in COVID-19. On the study more broadly: Both acute and convalescent COVID-19 samples were obtained from the United States, Italy and Spain. Nucleic acid was either cDNA or gDNA, and it came from T cells, B-cell-depleted T cells, or PBMCs.

Trimming stripped 7 bases from V and 4 bases from J, with 17 bases between. This CDR3 spans 16 amino acids. CDR1 is MDHEN and CDR2 is SYDVKM in the germline V gene. Authors' methods: Amplification with reference gene primers provided the estimates of nucleated cell counts. The assay was immunoSEQ multiplex PCR, and TCRdb's table has in-frame clones only and misses some. V, J and clone size reflect that table, while D and trimming were determined from the DNA. This table has over 100,000 clones, 84% appearing once. The sequencing sample was made of peripheral blood. V and J are TRBV28 and TRBJ1-6; a weak D match, TRBD1 (6 bases). The clonotype originates from a woman aged 45-65 years with acute or convalescent COVID-19. The CDR3 protein is CASIPQGTQYNSPLHF. For the CDR3, the DNA is TGTGCCAGCATTCCACAGGGCACACAGTATAATTCACCCCTCCACTTT.